These 2 T cell receptor beta chains originate from one sample sequenced in a study of OX40 agonist ivuxolimab in advanced cancers. Sequenced by immunoSEQ multiplex PCR; TCRdb stores in-frame clones only, minus some. The sample includes more than 70,000 clones, roughly nine tenths of them seen just once. The sample in question was CD4+ or CD8+ T cells sorted from blood, obtained in a trial of the OX40 agonist ivuxolimab. Receptors originate from an adult with an advanced solid tumor such as melanoma, head and neck, liver or kidney cancer.

This chain links TRBV5-1 with TRBJ2-2; perhaps TRBD1 as D (5 bases). V was cut by 4 bases and J by 4 bases, with 17 bases left in between. Per the germline V gene, CDR1 is SGHRS and CDR2 is YFSETQ. The CDR3 is 16 residues long. Here the CDR3 DNA reads TGCGCCAGCAGCCACAGCCGGACAATCTTCACCGGGGAGCTGTTTTTT. Translated, it gives CASSHSRTIFTGELFF. Filled out from reference TRBV5-1 and TRBJ2-2, the complete variable domain reads KAGVTQTPRYLIKTRGQQVTLSCSPISGHRSVSWYQQTPGQGLQFLFEYFSETQRNKGNFPGRFSGRQFSNSRSEMNVSTLELGDSALYLCASSHSRTIFTGELFFGEGSRLTVL.

This chain connects TRBV4-2 to TRBJ1-1; 7 bases fit TRBD1. Trimming took 2 bases from V and 4 from J; bases not matched to a gene: 1. CDR1 is LGHNA and CDR2 is YNFKEQ in the germline V gene. The CDR3 runs 13 residues. This chain's CDR3 is CASSQPGGTEAFF. The CDR3 DNA reads as TGTGCCAGCAGCCAACCAGGGGGCACTGAAGCTTTCTTT.